This TCR beta chain emerged from a study of blood T cells in healthy people across ages. Per the germline V gene, CDR1 is SGDLS and CDR2 is YYNGEE. The CDR3 is 15 amino acids. The V and J ends lost 3 bases and 5 bases, in that order; junction bases with no gene match: 8. It was with a sample-barcoded 5' primer and a J-beta primer mix that a second PCR of roughly 6 to 11 cycles was run. TCRdb itself ran the 5' RACE reads through MiXCR, one entry per CDR3 protein. This sample yields some 900,000 distinct CDR3 sequences, of which around 48% are seen a single time; 13% belongs to the top ten. Peripheral blood from each donor was collected in a volume of 8 to 10 milliliters.

Sequencing was performed on blood. The sequence was collected from a man aged 30 to 39 in good health. The V and J genes are TRBV9 and TRBJ2-3; 8 bases match TRBD2. The CDR3 DNA sequence: TGTGCCAGCAGCGGACCGGCGGGGGGAGGAGATACGCAGTATTTT. It specifies CASSGPAGGGDTQYF. The entire variable domain, with the rest obtained from reference TRBV9 and TRBJ2-3, is as follows: DSGVTQTPKHLITATGQRVTLRCSPRSGDLSVYWYQQSLDQGLQFLIQYYNGEERAKGNILERFSAQQFPDLHSELNLSSLELGDSALYFCASSGPAGGGDTQYFGPGTRLTVL.